The sequence of this T cell receptor (beta chain) was determined in a study of OX40 agonist ivuxolimab in advanced cancers. Across the study: Those treated in dose escalation had hepatocellular carcinoma, melanoma, renal cell cancer or head and neck cancer. Study-level findings and limits: Low normalized clonal expansion also occurred in some nonresponding patients. Partly responding patients at 0.1-3.0 mg/kg showed some of the smallest clonal expansion. CD8+ T cells were the subset that, on average, had more expanded clones than CD4+.

Profiling relied on immunoSEQ multiplex PCR, and the TCRdb table lists in-frame clones only, not all of them. This sample yields some 130,000 clones, of which 80% to 90% are seen a single time; 0.55% belongs to the top ten. Germline CDR1 LGHNA, CDR2 YSLEER. Trimming pared 9 bases from V and 6 bases from J, leaving 18 bases between. The CDR3 is 15 residues long. Of note for this clone: Its target is unknown.

Here the sequenced sample was CD4+ or CD8+ T cells sorted from blood, taken in a trial of the OX40 agonist ivuxolimab. This sequence was found in an adult with an advanced solid tumor such as melanoma, head and neck, liver or kidney cancer. This sequence joins TRBV4-3 and TRBJ1-6; a possible D gene is TRBD1 (5 bases). CDR3 sequence: CASGGSSEGNSPLHF. DNA for the CDR3: TGCGCCAGTGGGGGGTCCTCCGAGGGTAATTCACCCCTCCACTTT.